The 27 T cell receptor beta chains in this list originate from one sample, sequenced in a study of blood T cell repertoires in COVID-19. Assay: immunoSEQ multiplex PCR; the TCRdb copy retains only in-frame clones and omits some. The sample lists fewer than 250,000 clones; about 88% were seen once. The sequenced sample consisted of peripheral blood. These receptors were collected from a man aged 40-49 years with acute or convalescent COVID-19.

This chain connects TRBV11-3 to TRBJ2-1; 7 nucleotides line up with TRBD2. The germline V gene has CDR1 SGHNT and CDR2 YENEEA. Trimming removed 0 bases from V and 6 bases from J; junction bases left unmatched: 14. This CDR3 contains 18 residues. The DNA of the CDR3 is TGTGCCAGCAGCTTAGACGGGGTGGCTAGCGGCTTCTCCAATGAGCAGTTCTTC. Translated: CASSLDGVASGFSNEQFF.

V and J are TRBV7-2 and TRBJ2-7; 9 positions agree with TRBD1. The V gene end was trimmed by 6 bases and the J gene end by 5 bases; junction bases not matched to a gene: 5. This CDR3 is 13 amino acids long. Looked up from germline, CDR1 is SGHTA and CDR2 is FQGNSA. CDR3 nucleotide sequence: TGTGCCAGCAGAAGAACAGGGGGCCACGAGCAGTACTTC. Translation: CASRRTGGHEQYF.

The CDR3 sequence: CAWAGMNTEAFF. In DNA form, the CDR3 reads TGTGCCTGGGCCGGTATGAACACTGAAGCTTTCTTT. The chain combines TRBV30 with TRBJ1-1; D not certain. Per germline, CDR1 GTSNPN and CDR2 SVGIG (reference sequence). The CDR3 length is 12 residues. V was pared by 5 bases and J by 0 bases, with 7 bases between.

Only one count was recorded for this clone. V and J are TRBV5-1 and TRBJ2-1; TRBD2 aligns across 7 bases. The CDR3 has 15 amino acids. V gave up 4 bases and J gave up 9 bases; unmatched junction bases: 13. The germline CDR1 and CDR2 sequences are SGHRS and YFSETQ. The CDR3 spells CASSVSGATLGEQFF. In nucleotides, the CDR3 is TGCGCCAGCAGCGTGAGCGGGGCCACTCTAGGTGAGCAGTTCTTC.

The chain joins TRBV5-5 to TRBJ2-7; D unresolved. V was shortened by 0 bases and J by 2 bases, with 12 bases between the two germline ends. CDR3 length: 15 amino acids. Germline V gene sequence: CDR1 SGHKS, CDR2 YYEKEE (reference sequence). The DNA of the CDR3 is TGTGCCAGCAGCTTGGGTCCCAGGAACGCCTACGAGCAGTACTTC. Its translation: CASSLGPRNAYEQYF. The full variable domain, its missing parts supplied by reference TRBV5-5 and TRBJ2-7, is DAGVTQSPTHLIKTRGQQVTLRCSPISGHKSVSWYQQVLGQGPQFIFQYYEKEERGRGNFPDRFSARQFPNYSSELNVNALLLGDSALYLCASSLGPRNAYEQYFGPGTRLTVT.

This clone has a single count. The genes are TRBV6-1 and TRBJ1-3; D call uncertain. The length of the CDR3 is 15 residues. Germline CDR1 MNHNS, CDR2 SASEGT. V was shortened by 3 bases and J by 1 base, with 10 bases between the two germline ends. The CDR3 reads CASSDTSMSGNTIYF. The DNA of the CDR3 is TGTGCCAGCAGTGACACCAGTATGTCTGGAAACACCATATATTTT.

The chain links TRBV7-2 to TRBJ2-5, with TRBD2 matching over 7 bases. The germline CDR1 and CDR2 sequences are SGHTA and FQGNSA. Trimming removed 1 base from V and 5 bases from J; junction bases left unmatched: 4. The CDR3 totals 14 residues. The CDR3 DNA follows: TGTGCCAGCAGCTTAGTGAGGGAGGGCGAGACCCAGTACTTC. Translation: CASSLVREGETQYF.

V is TRBV5-6 and J is TRBJ1-5, with 7 bases aligning to TRBD1. Germline V gives CDR1 SGHDT, CDR2 YYEEEE. The CDR3 has 16 residues. V shed 0 bases, J shed 2 bases, and the junction held 5 bases outside the gene matches. The CDR3 bases are TGTGCCAGCAGCTTGGGAATTCAGGGGGGCAATCAGCCCCAGCATTTT. It yields the protein CASSLGIQGGNQPQHF.

The chain carries TRBV6-2 or TRBV6-3 and TRBJ2-7; TRBD1 is a possible D gene (5 bases). The germline V gene encodes CDR1 MNHEY and CDR2 SVGEGT. Trimming cost V 5 bases and J 9 bases, with 23 bases left between them. The CDR3 is made up of 15 amino acids. The CDR3, as DNA: TGTGCCAGCAGTCCAACGGACGGACAAATTGACGGGCAGTACTTC. This codes for CASSPTDGQIDGQYF.

This chain connects TRBV6-5 to TRBJ1-5; D is undetermined. V lost 2 bases, J lost 2 bases, and 4 bases lay in between. Germline values: CDR1 MNHEY, CDR2 SVGAGI. This CDR3 region has 13 residues. CDR3 amino acids: CASSYEGNQPQHF. Here the CDR3 DNA reads TGTGCCAGCAGTTACGAGGGCAATCAGCCCCAGCATTTT.

The genes are TRBV29-1 and TRBJ1-2, with unresolved D. The CDR3 runs to 12 residues. Germline V gives CDR1 SQVTM, CDR2 ANQGSEA. V was clipped by 3 bases and J by 3 bases, with 8 bases between them. CDR3 sequence (DNA): TGCAGCGTTGACAGGTCCTACTATGGCTACACCTTC. Its protein product is CSVDRSYYGYTF.

The chain links TRBV3-1 (or the pseudogene TRBV3-2) to TRBJ1-1; D perhaps matches TRBD1 (5 bases). The V and J ends lost 7 bases and 4 bases respectively, with 22 bases between them. The CDR3 runs 16 residues. Germline-derived CDR1 and CDR2 are LGHDT and YNNKEL (reference sequence). The CDR3 spells CASNKGSGPDGTEAFF. CDR3 sequence (DNA): TGTGCCAGCAACAAAGGGTCAGGGCCGGATGGCACTGAAGCTTTCTTT.

V gene TRBV28 combines with J gene TRBJ1-3, with a possible D match to TRBD1 (5 bases). V gave up 8 bases and J gave up 0 bases, with 26 bases separating them. Germline values: CDR1 MDHEN, CDR2 SYDVKM. This CDR3 is 19 amino acids long. The DNA of the CDR3 is TGTGCCAGCCATCGCCGGACACTATCCTCCAAGAGCTCTGGAAACACCATATATTTT. Translated, it gives CASHRRTLSSKSSGNTIYF.

This clone was seen only once. Here the CDR3 reads CASSHQGGSGNTIYF. CDR3 coding DNA: TGTGCCAGCAGCCACCAGGGAGGCTCTGGAAACACCATATATTTT. The rearrangement links TRBV9 to TRBJ1-3; weak D call: TRBD1 (5 bases). The germline V gene encodes CDR1 SGDLS and CDR2 YYNGEE. The CDR3 spans 15 residues. Between the trimmed V and J ends, which lost 4 bases and 0 bases, there was a span of 11 bases.

J is TRBJ1-2 and V is TRBV6-1; 7 nucleotides match TRBD1. The CDR3 covers 14 residues. Germline CDR1 and CDR2: MNHNS and SASEGT. The J segment lost 8 bases and the V segment lost 0 bases, leaving 6 bases of the junction unmatched. CDR3 sequence (DNA): TGTGCCAGCAGTGAAGCACAGGGGCCGGGGGGCTACACCTTC. Its translation: CASSEAQGPGGYTF.

The V and J genes are TRBV5-1 and TRBJ2-2, with TRBD1 matching over 10 bases. The CDR3 length is 17 residues. V dropped 3 bases and J dropped 4; count of bases not matched to a gene: 9. The germline V gene has CDR1 SGHRS and CDR2 YFSETQ. The CDR3 loop is CASSYHRDRGGTGELFF. The CDR3 nucleotides are TGCGCCAGCAGCTACCACCGGGACAGGGGAGGCACCGGGGAGCTGTTTTTT.

This chain connects TRBV15 to TRBJ2-7; TRBD2 matches 16 bases. The germline V gene has CDR1 LNHNV and CDR2 YYDKDF (reference sequence). The V gene end was trimmed by 3 bases and the J gene end by 4 bases; junction bases not matched to a gene: 15. The CDR3 loop spans 20 amino acids. Here the CDR3 reads CATSRAMGLAGGPMLYEQYF. CDR3 nucleotide sequence: TGTGCCACCAGCAGGGCGATGGGACTAGCGGGAGGGCCTATGCTATACGAGCAGTACTTC.

The CDR3 DNA reads as TGTGCCAGCTCACCTTCAGGGAGGGGAACTGAAGCTTTCTTT. It encodes CASSPSGRGTEAFF. V gene TRBV18 combines with J gene TRBJ1-1; possibly TRBD1 for D (5 bases). The CDR3 runs to 14 residues. V was shortened by 3 bases and J by 5 bases, with 13 bases between the two germline ends. CDR1 and CDR2 (germline): KGHSH, LQKENI.

The rearrangement joins TRBV28 to TRBJ2-3; 7 bases are a match to TRBD1. V was pared by 4 bases and J by 6 bases, with 13 bases of the junction left unmatched. There are 16 residues in the CDR3. Germline assignment: CDR1 MDHEN and CDR2 SYDVKM. The CDR3 DNA sequence: TGTGCCAGCAGTTACCCGGGACAGCAGAGCGACGATACGCAGTATTTT. Amino acid sequence: CASSYPGQQSDDTQYF.

The rearrangement joins TRBV7-3 to TRBJ2-1, with a possible D match to TRBD2 (6 bases). CDR1 SGHTA and CDR2 FQGTGA come from the germline V gene. With 4 bases removed from V and 2 bases from J, the gap between germline ends came to 15 bases. The CDR3 length is 16 residues. The CDR3 DNA is TGTGCCAGCAGCTCCCGTCGACTAGGCCCCTACAATGAGCAGTTCTTC. Translation gives CASSSRRLGPYNEQFF.

The CDR3 DNA reads as TGTGCCAGCAGTTCTTCTGGACAGGGCCGCACCTATGGCTACACCTTC. Translated: CASSSSGQGRTYGYTF. The chain recombines TRBV6-5 with TRBJ1-2; 8 bases map to TRBD1. J was trimmed by 4 bases and V by 4 bases; bases with no gene match: 11. Germline CDR1 MNHEY, CDR2 SVGAGI. The length of the CDR3 is 16 residues.

This chain links TRBV21-1 with TRBJ2-1; the table's D call TRBD2 went unverified against the DNA. TRBV21-1 corresponds to a pseudogene. This CDR3 contains 19 residues. The CDR3 here is CASRSLPHASGRASDEQFF. CDR3 nucleotide sequence: TGTGCCAGCAGATCCCTTCCCCACGCTAGCGGGAGGGCCTCGGATGAGCAGTTCTTC.

CDR3 residues: CASSRSNEQFF. The CDR3 nucleotides are TGTGCCAGCAGTCGGAGCAATGAGCAGTTCTTC. The V and J genes are TRBV6-2 or TRBV6-3 and TRBJ2-1; D is unresolved. The germline CDR1 and CDR2 sequences are MNHEY and SVGEGT. V was clipped by 5 bases and J by 6 bases, with 5 bases between them. The CDR3 is 11 residues long.

CDR3 residues: CASSDRPYQPQHF. CDR3 coding DNA: TGTGCCAGCTCTGACAGACCCTATCAGCCCCAGCATTTT. V is TRBV2 and J is TRBJ1-5, with D possibly matching TRBD1 (5 bases). This CDR3 spans 13 amino acids. The V gene lost 8 bases and the J gene lost 5 bases, with 13 bases spanning the gap. Germline-derived CDR1 and CDR2 are SNHLY and FYNNEI.

DNA of the CDR3: TGTGCCAGCAGCCAAGGACAGGGTAAGACCTACGAGCAGTACTTC. Amino acids: CASSQGQGKTYEQYF. The genes are TRBV9 and TRBJ2-7; 8 nucleotides align to TRBD1. The CDR3 spans 15 residues. J was trimmed by 2 bases and V by 4 bases; bases with no gene match: 8. Per germline, CDR1 SGDLS and CDR2 YYNGEE.

The chain carries TRBV19 and TRBJ1-2; 9 bases are shared with TRBD1. CDR3 length equals 15 residues. After removal of 5 bases from V and 4 bases from J, the junction contained 8 bases not matched to a gene. Germline V CDR1 and CDR2: LNHDA, SQIVND (reference sequence). In nucleotides, the CDR3 is TGTGCCAGTAGTTTGCCCGGGACAGGGTTCTATGGCTACACCTTC. Protein sequence: CASSLPGTGFYGYTF.

This clone was seen a few times. The chain has TRBV3-1 (or the pseudogene TRBV3-2) and TRBJ2-7; D remains unclear. Germline assignment: CDR1 LGHDT and CDR2 YNNKEL (reference sequence). Trimming removed 2 bases at V and 3 bases at J, with 11 bases between. This CDR3 is built from 14 residues. This CDR3 reads CASSQQEAVYEQYF. CDR3 in DNA: TGTGCCAGCAGCCAACAAGAGGCAGTCTACGAGCAGTACTTC.